The clone carrying this T cell receptor (beta chain) came up a few times. The antigen is unknown. The sample belongs to a study of cytomegalovirus exposure and HLA in healthy donors. Study results and caveats: One variant, a missense change in DCLRE1C, was linked in a later analysis to TCR beta V- and J-gene trimming.

In the PCR, 60 Vbeta and 13 Jbeta primers were used. Sequencing was performed with immunoSEQ multiplex PCR; in TCRdb, only in-frame clones are kept and a portion is missing. The profile shows around 150,000 clones, about 85% of them singletons. CDR3 size: 15 residues. The V and J ends lost 6 bases and 8 bases respectively, with 20 bases between them. Germline CDR1 is LNHDA and CDR2 is SQIVND (reference sequence). The source of this sequence is a boy younger than 10 in good health and CMV-seronegative. Sequenced sample: PBMCs. The chain couples TRBV19 to TRBJ1-5, with D possibly matching TRBD1 (5 bases). The CDR3 loop is CASRGLGQEIEPQHF. CDR3 nucleotide sequence: TGTGCCAGTAGGGGCCTGGGGCAGGAGATCGAGCCCCAGCATTTT. The entire variable domain, with the rest obtained from reference TRBV19 and TRBJ1-5, is as follows: DGGITQSPKYLFRKEGQNVTLSCEQNLNHDAMYWYRQDPGQGLRLIYYSQIVNDFQKGDIAEGYSVSREKKESFPLTVTSAQKNPTAFYLCASRGLGQEIEPQHFGDGTRLSIL.